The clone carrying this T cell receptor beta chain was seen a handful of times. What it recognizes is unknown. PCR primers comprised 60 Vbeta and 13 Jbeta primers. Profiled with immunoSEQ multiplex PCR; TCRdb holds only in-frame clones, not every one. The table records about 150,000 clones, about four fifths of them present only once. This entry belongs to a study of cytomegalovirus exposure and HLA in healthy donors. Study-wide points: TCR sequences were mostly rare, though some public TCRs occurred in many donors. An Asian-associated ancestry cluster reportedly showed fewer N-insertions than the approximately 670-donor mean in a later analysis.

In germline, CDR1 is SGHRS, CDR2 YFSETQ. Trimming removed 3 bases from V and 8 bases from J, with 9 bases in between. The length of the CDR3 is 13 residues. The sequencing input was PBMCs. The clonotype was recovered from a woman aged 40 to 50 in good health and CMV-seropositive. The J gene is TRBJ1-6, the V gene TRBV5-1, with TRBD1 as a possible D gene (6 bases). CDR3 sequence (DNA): TGCGCCAGCAGCTCGTCAGGGGATTCACCCCTCCACTTT. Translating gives CASSSSGDSPLHF.